Here is one T cell receptor (beta chain) with its context. The table came from immunoSEQ multiplex PCR; TCRdb's copy has only in-frame clones and leaves some out. The top ten clones hold roughly 9.5% of a sample with about 73,000 clones, roughly 90% of them seen once. Germline V gives CDR1 MNHEY, CDR2 SMNVEV (reference sequence). V lost 6 bases and J lost 2, with 10 bases in between. There are 13 residues in the CDR3. The sample originates from a study of T cell changes during pregnancy in multiple sclerosis. Sequences were derived from peripheral blood, sampled after pregnancy. The chain uses TRBV27 and TRBJ1-2, with D tentatively TRBD1 (5 bases). The sequence was collected from a female donor in good health, enrolled as a control in a pregnancy study. CDR3 in amino acids: CASRPGKNYGYTF. The DNA of the CDR3 is TGTGCCAGCAGACCAGGGAAGAACTATGGCTACACCTTC.